These 19 T cell receptor beta chains share one sample of origin, sequenced in a study of blood T cell repertoires in COVID-19. The method was immunoSEQ multiplex PCR; TCRdb's version includes in-frame clones alone and lacks a portion of them. The repertoire holds tens of thousands of clones, with more than 60% as singletons. Sequenced material: peripheral blood. These receptor sequences come from a human donor in a cohort sampled during active COVID-19.

The V and J genes are TRBV5-4 and TRBJ1-4; 10 positions match TRBD1. Germline CDR1 SGHNT, CDR2 YYREEE (reference sequence). After removal of 3 bases from V and 2 bases from J, the junction contained 4 bases not matched to a gene. CDR3 length: 16 amino acids. CDR3 DNA sequence: TGTGCCAGCAGCTGGACAGGGGGAAGCACTAATGAAAAACTGTTTTTT. Protein sequence: CASSWTGGSTNEKLFF.

V usage is TRBV7-8 and J usage is TRBJ2-7, with 8 positions matching TRBD1. After removal of 5 bases from V and 1 base from J, the junction contained 10 bases not matched to a gene. The CDR3 loop spans 16 amino acids. In germline, CDR1 is SGHVS, CDR2 FQNEAQ. CDR3 region: CASSTRTGRTSYEQYF. The CDR3 nucleotides are TGTGCCAGCAGCACGCGGACAGGGCGGACTTCCTACGAGCAGTACTTC.

This chain links TRBV4-2 with TRBJ2-3, with TRBD2 identical over 13 bases. After removal of 0 bases from V and 4 bases from J, the junction contained 10 bases not matched to a gene. The CDR3 sequence is 19 residues long. Germline CDR1 is LGHNA and CDR2 is YNFKEQ. The CDR3 here is CASSQDNPKGLAGADTQYF. The CDR3 region has the DNA TGTGCCAGCAGCCAAGATAACCCAAAAGGACTAGCGGGAGCAGATACGCAGTATTTT.

V and J are TRBV11-1 and TRBJ1-1; TRBD1 might be the D (5 bases). Germline assignment: CDR1 SGHAT and CDR2 FQDESV (reference sequence). The CDR3 length is 14 residues. The V end was cut by 2 bases, the J end by 1 base, with 8 bases between. In DNA form, the CDR3 reads TGTGCCAGCAGCTTATTCAGGGCGAACACTGAAGCTTTCTTT. Translating gives CASSLFRANTEAFF.

The rearrangement links TRBV9 to TRBJ2-3, with 8 nucleotides matching TRBD1. The CDR3 runs to 14 residues. Germline V gene sequence: CDR1 SGDLS, CDR2 YYNGEE. J was trimmed by 6 bases and V by 5 bases; bases with no gene match: 8. As DNA, the CDR3 is TGTGCCAGCAGTCTTCAGGGGGCTTGGGATACGCAGTATTTT. The encoded protein is CASSLQGAWDTQYF.

The chain combines TRBV5-1 with TRBJ1-2; 7 bases are a match to TRBD1. CDR1 SGHRS and CDR2 YFSETQ come from the germline V gene. V gave up 2 bases and J gave up 3 bases; unmatched junction bases: 4. This CDR3 has 14 residues. The CDR3 DNA reads TGCGCCAGCAGCTTTCAGGGGGTATACTATGGCTACACCTTC. It yields the protein CASSFQGVYYGYTF.

The chain combines TRBV28 with TRBJ1-1; TRBD1 might be the D (5 bases). This CDR3 is built from 16 residues. The V gene's germline CDR1 is MDHEN and CDR2 SYDVKM. Trimming left V 5 bases short and J 0 bases short, with 16 bases between. The CDR3 DNA is TGTGCCAGCAGTCCACAGAGCGGGGGGGTGAACACTGAAGCTTTCTTT. It encodes CASSPQSGGVNTEAFF.

The chain is built from TRBV7-8 and TRBJ2-7, with no clear D. The CDR3 is 13 residues long. The ends were cut back, 1 base at V and 3 bases at J, with 7 bases in the middle. The germline V gene encodes CDR1 SGHVS and CDR2 FQNEAQ. The CDR3, as DNA: TGTGCCAGCAGCTTAGGGTTAGACTACGAGCAGTACTTC. Protein sequence: CASSLGLDYEQYF.

This rearrangement joins TRBV5-1 to TRBJ2-7; TRBD1 matches at 7 bases. Germline-derived CDR1 and CDR2 are SGHRS and YFSETQ. The CDR3 spans 14 residues. The V gene end was trimmed by 1 base and the J gene end by 6 bases; junction bases not matched to a gene: 7. CDR3 sequence: CASSLQGDPSEQYF. CDR3 in DNA: TGCGCCAGCAGCTTGCAGGGGGACCCCTCCGAGCAGTACTTC.

The chain combines TRBV28 with TRBJ2-7; TRBD2 matches 11 bases. Germline lookup yields CDR1 MDHEN and CDR2 SYDVKM. The CDR3 extends over 14 amino acids. V was pared by 7 bases and J by 7 bases, with 9 bases of the junction left unmatched. The CDR3 DNA is TGTGCCAGCACCCCAGGGACTAGCGGCCTGGAGCAGTACTTC. This sequence encodes CASTPGTSGLEQYF.

The genes are TRBV4-3 and TRBJ2-1; D gene ambiguous. This CDR3 region has 14 residues. Germline V CDR1 and CDR2: LGHNA, YSLEER. V lost 1 base, J lost 9 bases, and 13 bases lay in between. CDR3 in amino acids: CASSQVIALGEQFF. The CDR3 region has the DNA TGCGCCAGCAGCCAAGTGATAGCTCTAGGTGAGCAGTTCTTC.

Only one count was recorded for this clone. This chain joins TRBV5-8 and TRBJ2-7, with a possible D match to TRBD1 (6 bases). The V end lost 5 bases, the J end lost 3 bases, and 12 bases lay between the germline ends. CDR1 SGHTS and CDR2 YDEGEE come from the germline V gene. CDR3 length equals 13 residues. The CDR3: CASSLDRIYEQYF. CDR3 nucleotide sequence: TGTGCCAGCAGTCTCGACAGGATCTACGAGCAGTACTTC.

This chain joins TRBV5-4 and TRBJ2-1; 9 nucleotides agree with TRBD1. This CDR3 has 15 residues. Trimming removed 3 bases from V and 7 bases from J; junction bases left unmatched: 8. Germline loops: CDR1 SGHNT, CDR2 YYREEE (reference sequence). In DNA, the CDR3 is TGTGCCAGCAGCTCAACAGGGGGCGCTAGGAATGAGCAGTTCTTC. It specifies CASSSTGGARNEQFF.

The J gene is TRBJ2-5, the V gene TRBV5-1; D possibly corresponds to TRBD1 (5 bases). Per the germline V gene, CDR1 is SGHRS and CDR2 is YFSETQ. V dropped 0 bases and J dropped 5 bases, with 11 bases sitting between them. This CDR3 comprises 14 residues. The CDR3 loop reads CASSLDVGRETQYF. The CDR3 DNA follows: TGCGCCAGCAGCTTGGATGTGGGGCGTGAGACCCAGTACTTC.

The chain uses TRBV6-2 or TRBV6-3 and TRBJ1-5; TRBD1 aligns across 7 bases. V dropped 4 bases and J dropped 2; count of bases not matched to a gene: 8. The CDR3 extends over 16 amino acids. Germline loops: CDR1 MNHEY, CDR2 SVGEGT. The CDR3 loop is CASSSHTGTGNQPQHF. The CDR3 DNA reads TGTGCCAGCAGTTCGCATACCGGGACAGGCAATCAGCCCCAGCATTTT.

This chain connects TRBV5-4 to TRBJ2-5; 9 nucleotides line up with TRBD2. CDR3 size: 16 residues. The germline gives CDR1 SGHNT, CDR2 YYREEE (reference sequence). V trimming: 4 bases; J trimming: 2 bases; junction bases outside the gene matches: 9. CDR3 coding DNA: TGTGCCAGCAGCCGCCTTCTAGCGGGGCGTCAAGAGACCCAGTACTTC. It codes for CASSRLLAGRQETQYF.

The V and J genes are TRBV9 and TRBJ2-5, with D hard to call. Germline V gene lookup returns CDR1 SGDLS and CDR2 YYNGEE. This CDR3 spans 14 amino acids. The ends were cut back, 0 bases at V and 2 bases at J, with 8 bases in the middle. As DNA, the CDR3 is TGTGCCAGCAGCGTAGTCGGCGGACAAGAGACCCAGTACTTC. The encoded protein is CASSVVGGQETQYF. Using reference TRBV9 and TRBJ2-5 for the parts outside the CDR3, the full variable domain is DSGVTQTPKHLITATGQRVTLRCSPRSGDLSVYWYQQSLDQGLQFLIQYYNGEERAKGNILERFSAQQFPDLHSELNLSSLELGDSALYFCASSVVGGQETQYFGPGTRLLVL.

The J gene is TRBJ1-1, the V gene TRBV28; 9 bases are shared with TRBD1. V trimming: 5 bases; J trimming: 4 bases; junction bases outside the gene matches: 11. The CDR3 has 16 amino acids. The germline gives CDR1 MDHEN, CDR2 SYDVKM. CDR3 loop: CASSPGTGPLGTEAFF. CDR3 DNA: TGTGCCAGCAGTCCCGGGACAGGGCCTCTGGGCACTGAAGCTTTCTTT.

The chain joins TRBV28 to TRBJ1-6; D not resolved. Between the trimmed V and J ends, which lost 7 bases and 8 bases, there was a span of 12 bases. This CDR3 region has 13 residues. In germline, CDR1 is MDHEN, CDR2 SYDVKM. CDR3 DNA: TGTGCCAGCACCCCGGTCCAGGATTCACCCCTCCACTTT. Translating it yields CASTPVQDSPLHF.